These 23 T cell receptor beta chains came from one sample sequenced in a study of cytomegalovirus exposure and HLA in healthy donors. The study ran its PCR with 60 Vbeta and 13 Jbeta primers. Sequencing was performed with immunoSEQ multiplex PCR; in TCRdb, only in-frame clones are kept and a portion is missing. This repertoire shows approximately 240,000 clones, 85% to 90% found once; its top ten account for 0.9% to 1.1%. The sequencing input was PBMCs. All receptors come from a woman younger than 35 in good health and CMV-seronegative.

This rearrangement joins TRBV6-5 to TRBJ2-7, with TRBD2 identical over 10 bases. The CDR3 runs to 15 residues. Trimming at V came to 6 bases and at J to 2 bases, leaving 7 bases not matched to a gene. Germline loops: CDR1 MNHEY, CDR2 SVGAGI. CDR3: CASRGLAGVTYEQYF. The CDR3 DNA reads TGTGCCAGCAGAGGTCTAGCGGGAGTTACCTACGAGCAGTACTTC.

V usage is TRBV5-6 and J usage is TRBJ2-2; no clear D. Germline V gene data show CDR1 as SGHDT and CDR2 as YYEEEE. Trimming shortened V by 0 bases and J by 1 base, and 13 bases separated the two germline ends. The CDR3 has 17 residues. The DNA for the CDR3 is TGTGCCAGCAGCTTGGCCTTTTTGGCTGTGAACACCGGGGAGCTGTTTTTT. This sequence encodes CASSLAFLAVNTGELFF.

The CDR3 here is CASSLGWGLAEEQFF. CDR3 sequence (DNA): TGCGCCAGCAGCCTGGGGTGGGGATTAGCGGAGGAGCAGTTCTTC. V and J are TRBV5-1 and TRBJ2-1, with D possibly matching TRBD2 (6 bases). In germline, CDR1 is SGHRS, CDR2 YFSETQ. Deletions cut 4 bases from V and 10 bases from J, with 21 bases between. The CDR3 contains 15 residues.

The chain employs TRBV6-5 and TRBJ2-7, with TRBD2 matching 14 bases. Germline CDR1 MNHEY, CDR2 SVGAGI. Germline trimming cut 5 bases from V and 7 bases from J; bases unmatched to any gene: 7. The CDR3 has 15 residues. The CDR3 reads CASSHGTSGSQEQYF. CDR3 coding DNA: TGTGCCAGCAGTCACGGGACTAGCGGGAGTCAAGAGCAGTACTTC.

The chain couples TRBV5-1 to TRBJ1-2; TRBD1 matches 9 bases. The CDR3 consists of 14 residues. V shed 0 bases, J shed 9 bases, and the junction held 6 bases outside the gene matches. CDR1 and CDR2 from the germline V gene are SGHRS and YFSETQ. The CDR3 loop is CASSLGTGVIRYTF. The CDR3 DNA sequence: TGCGCCAGCAGCTTGGGGACAGGGGTTATTCGCTACACCTTC. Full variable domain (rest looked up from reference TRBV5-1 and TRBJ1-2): KAGVTQTPRYLIKTRGQQVTLSCSPISGHRSVSWYQQTPGQGLQFLFEYFSETQRNKGNFPGRFSGRQFSNSRSEMNVSTLELGDSALYLCASSLGTGVIRYTFGSGTRLTVV.

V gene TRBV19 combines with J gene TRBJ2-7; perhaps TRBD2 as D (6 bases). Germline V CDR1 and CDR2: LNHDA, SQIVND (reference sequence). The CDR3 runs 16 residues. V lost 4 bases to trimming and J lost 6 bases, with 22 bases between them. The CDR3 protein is CASSNSRKAGLGEQYF. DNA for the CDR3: TGTGCCAGTAGTAATTCACGTAAGGCGGGACTTGGCGAGCAGTACTTC.

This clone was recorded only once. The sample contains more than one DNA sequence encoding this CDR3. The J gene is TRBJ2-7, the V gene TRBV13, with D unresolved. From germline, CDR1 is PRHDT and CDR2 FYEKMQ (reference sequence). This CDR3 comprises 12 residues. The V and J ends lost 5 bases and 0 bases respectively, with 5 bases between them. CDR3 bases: TGTGCCAGCAGCCTCTACTCCTACGAGCAGTACTTC. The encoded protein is CASSLYSYEQYF.

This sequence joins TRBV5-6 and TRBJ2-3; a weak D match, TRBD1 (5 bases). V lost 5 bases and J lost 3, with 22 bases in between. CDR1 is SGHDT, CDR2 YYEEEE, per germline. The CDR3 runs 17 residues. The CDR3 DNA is TGTGCCAGCAGTTCCCCTCCACTTTCGACAGCGACAGATACGCAGTATTTT. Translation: CASSSPPLSTATDTQYF.

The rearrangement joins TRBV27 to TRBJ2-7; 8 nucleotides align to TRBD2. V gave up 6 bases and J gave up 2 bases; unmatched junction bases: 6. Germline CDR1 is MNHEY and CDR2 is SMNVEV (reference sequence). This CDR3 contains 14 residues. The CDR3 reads CASSLTSVTYEQYF. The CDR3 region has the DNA TGTGCCAGCAGCTTGACTAGCGTAACCTACGAGCAGTACTTC.

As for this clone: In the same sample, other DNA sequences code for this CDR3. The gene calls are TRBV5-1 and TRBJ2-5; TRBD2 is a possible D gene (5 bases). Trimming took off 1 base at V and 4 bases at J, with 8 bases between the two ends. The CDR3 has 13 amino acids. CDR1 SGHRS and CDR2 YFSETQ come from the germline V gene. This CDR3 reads CASSLRGLETQYF. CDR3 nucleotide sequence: TGCGCCAGCAGCTTGCGAGGGTTAGAGACCCAGTACTTC. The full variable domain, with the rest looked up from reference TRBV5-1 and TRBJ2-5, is KAGVTQTPRYLIKTRGQQVTLSCSPISGHRSVSWYQQTPGQGLQFLFEYFSETQRNKGNFPGRFSGRQFSNSRSEMNVSTLELGDSALYLCASSLRGLETQYFGPGTRLLVL.

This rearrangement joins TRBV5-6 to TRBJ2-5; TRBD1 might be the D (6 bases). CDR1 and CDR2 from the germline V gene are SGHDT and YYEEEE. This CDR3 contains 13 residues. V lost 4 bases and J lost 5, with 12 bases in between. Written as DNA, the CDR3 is TGTGCCAGCAGCCGACAGGTCCGGGAGACCCAGTACTTC. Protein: CASSRQVRETQYF.

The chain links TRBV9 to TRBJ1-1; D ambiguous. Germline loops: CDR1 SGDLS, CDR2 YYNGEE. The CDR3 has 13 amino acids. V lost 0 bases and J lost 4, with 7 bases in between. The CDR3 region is CASSVDGFTEAFF. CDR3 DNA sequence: TGTGCCAGCAGCGTAGACGGGTTCACTGAAGCTTTCTTT.

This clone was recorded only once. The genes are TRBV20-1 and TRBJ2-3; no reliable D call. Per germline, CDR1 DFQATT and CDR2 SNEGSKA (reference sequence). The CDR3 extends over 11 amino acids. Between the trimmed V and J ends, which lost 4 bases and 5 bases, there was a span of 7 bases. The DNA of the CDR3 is TGCAGTGCTAACTACCGAGATACGCAGTATTTT. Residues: CSANYRDTQYF.

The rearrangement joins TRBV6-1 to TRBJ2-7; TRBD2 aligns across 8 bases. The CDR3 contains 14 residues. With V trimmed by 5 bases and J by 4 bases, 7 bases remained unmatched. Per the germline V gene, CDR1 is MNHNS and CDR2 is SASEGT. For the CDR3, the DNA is TGTGCCAGCAGTAAAGATAGCGGGATATACGAGCAGTACTTC. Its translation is CASSKDSGIYEQYF.

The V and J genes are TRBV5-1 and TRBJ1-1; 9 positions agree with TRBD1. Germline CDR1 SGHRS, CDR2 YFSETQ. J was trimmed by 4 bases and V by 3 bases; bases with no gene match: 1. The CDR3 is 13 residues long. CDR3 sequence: CASSSTGGTEAFF. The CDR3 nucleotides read TGCGCCAGCAGCTCGACAGGGGGCACTGAAGCTTTCTTT.

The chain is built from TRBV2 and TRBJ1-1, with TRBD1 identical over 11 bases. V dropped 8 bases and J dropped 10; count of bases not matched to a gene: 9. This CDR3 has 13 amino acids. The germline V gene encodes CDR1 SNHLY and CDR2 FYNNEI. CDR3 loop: CASAGQGAKGAFF. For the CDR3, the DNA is TGTGCCAGCGCCGGACAGGGGGCGAAAGGAGCTTTCTTT.

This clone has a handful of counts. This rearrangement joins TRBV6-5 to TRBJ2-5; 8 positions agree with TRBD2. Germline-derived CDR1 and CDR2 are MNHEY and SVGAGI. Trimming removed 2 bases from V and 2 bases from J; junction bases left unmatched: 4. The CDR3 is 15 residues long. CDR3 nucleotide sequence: TGTGCCAGCAGTTACCGGGGGGGCGGGCAAGAGACCCAGTACTTC. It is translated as CASSYRGGGQETQYF.

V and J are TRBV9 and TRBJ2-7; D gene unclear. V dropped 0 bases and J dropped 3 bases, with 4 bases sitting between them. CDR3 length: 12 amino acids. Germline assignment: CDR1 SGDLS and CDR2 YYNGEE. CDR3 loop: CASSVVSYEQYF. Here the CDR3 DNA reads TGTGCCAGCAGCGTAGTCAGCTACGAGCAGTACTTC.

CDR3 coding DNA: TGTGCCAGCAGTTTCCCTAGCGGGAGAGAGTACTTC. Translation gives CASSFPSGREYF. This rearrangement joins TRBV27 to TRBJ2-5; 10 positions agree with TRBD2. The CDR3 spans 12 residues. Germline CDR1 MNHEY, CDR2 SMNVEV (reference sequence). V was clipped by 3 bases and J by 12 bases; unmatched bases: 4.

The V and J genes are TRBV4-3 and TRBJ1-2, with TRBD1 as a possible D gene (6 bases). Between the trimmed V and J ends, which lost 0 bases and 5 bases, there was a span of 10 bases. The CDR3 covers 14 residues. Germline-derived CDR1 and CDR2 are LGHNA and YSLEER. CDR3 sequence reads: CASSQDLRGYGYTF. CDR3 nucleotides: TGCGCCAGCAGCCAAGATTTAAGGGGGTATGGCTACACCTTC.

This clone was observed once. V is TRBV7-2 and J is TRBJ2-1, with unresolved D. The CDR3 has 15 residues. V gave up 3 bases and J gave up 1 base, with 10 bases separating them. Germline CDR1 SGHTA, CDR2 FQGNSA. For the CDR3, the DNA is TGTGCCAGCAGCTTCCAAGCTTGGTCCTACAATGAGCAGTTCTTC. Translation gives CASSFQAWSYNEQFF.

The CDR3 DNA follows: TGTGCCAGTAGTAACCTAGCCCATAGCACAGATACGCAGTATTTT. This encodes CASSNLAHSTDTQYF. The chain carries TRBV19 and TRBJ2-3, with D tentatively TRBD2 (5 bases). The V end was cut by 4 bases, the J end by 0 bases, with 11 bases between. The CDR3 is 15 residues long. CDR1 LNHDA and CDR2 SQIVND come from the germline V gene (reference sequence).

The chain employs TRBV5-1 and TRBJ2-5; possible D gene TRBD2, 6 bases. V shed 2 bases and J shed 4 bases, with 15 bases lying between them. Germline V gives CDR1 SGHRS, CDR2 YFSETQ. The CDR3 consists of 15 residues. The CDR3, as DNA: TGCGCCAGCAGCTTAGTAGGATCGGAGGGAGAGACCCAGTACTTC. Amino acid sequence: CASSLVGSEGETQYF.